These 11 T cell receptor beta chains came from one sample sequenced in a study of PD-L1 blockade in urothelial cancer. Data came from immunoSEQ multiplex PCR; TCRdb stores just in-frame clones and leaves some out. The table includes 85,000 to 90,000 clones, 70% to 90% detected once. The time point denotes: pretreatment peripheral blood. Material: PBMCs, obtained around atezolizumab (anti-PD-L1) treatment. The receptors originated from an elderly woman with urothelial cancer.

J is TRBJ1-2 and V is TRBV7-9; a weak D match, TRBD1 (6 bases). The CDR3 consists of 17 residues. Germline CDR1 and CDR2: SEHNR and FQNEAQ (reference sequence). V dropped 5 bases and J dropped 0 bases, with 19 bases sitting between them. CDR3 in amino acids: CASSEEAGARANYGYTF. CDR3 DNA sequence: TGTGCCAGCAGCGAGGAGGCGGGGGCGCGGGCTAACTATGGCTACACCTTC.

This chain joins TRBV7-2 and TRBJ1-2, with 7 bases aligning to TRBD1. Trimming at V came to 0 bases and at J to 4 bases, leaving 8 bases not matched to a gene. Germline CDR1 and CDR2: SGHTA and FQGNSA. The CDR3 length is 16 residues. The CDR3: CASSLAQGRRGYGYTF. CDR3 nucleotides: TGTGCCAGCAGCTTAGCACAGGGGCGTCGTGGCTATGGCTACACCTTC.

The chain uses TRBV10-2 and TRBJ2-2, with 8 bases lining up with TRBD1. Unmatched junction bases numbered 6, after V lost 6 bases and J lost 3 bases. CDR1 and CDR2 (germline): WSHSY, SAAADI. This CDR3 spans 15 amino acids. The DNA for the CDR3 is TGCGCCAGCAGGGACAGGGAGAGGGACACCGGGGAGCTGTTTTTT. Protein product: CASRDRERDTGELFF.

J is TRBJ2-1 and V is TRBV5-1, with D possibly TRBD2 on 6 matching bases. Germline CDR1 is SGHRS and CDR2 is YFSETQ. The CDR3 has 14 residues. The germline V and J ends were trimmed by 0 bases and 8 bases, with 12 bases remaining between them. In DNA form, the CDR3 reads TGCGCCAGCAGCTTGGGGCAGGGAGGAGATGAGCAGTTCTTC. Translating it yields CASSLGQGGDEQFF. Based on the CDR3 plus reference TRBV5-1 and TRBJ2-1, the full variable domain is KAGVTQTPRYLIKTRGQQVTLSCSPISGHRSVSWYQQTPGQGLQFLFEYFSETQRNKGNFPGRFSGRQFSNSRSEMNVSTLELGDSALYLCASSLGQGGDEQFFGPGTRLTVL.

This clone has a single count. The chain couples TRBV6-1 to TRBJ2-1; 9 nucleotides line up with TRBD2. CDR1 is MNHNS and CDR2 is SASEGT in the germline V gene. The CDR3 has 16 residues. J gave up 4 bases and V 2 bases, and 6 bases lay outside the gene matches. CDR3 in DNA: TGTGCCAGCAGTGAAAAGGCTAGCGGGGTATACAATGAGCAGTTCTTC. Amino acids: CASSEKASGVYNEQFF.

The CDR3 nucleotides are TGTGCCAGCAGCACGGGACAGGGAGTGAACTATGGCTACACCTTC. It encodes CASSTGQGVNYGYTF. The chain combines TRBV9 with TRBJ1-2; 9 bases match TRBD1. Germline V gene lookup returns CDR1 SGDLS and CDR2 YYNGEE. This CDR3 is 15 amino acids long. V was clipped by 4 bases and J by 2 bases; unmatched bases: 6. The entire variable domain, with the rest obtained from reference TRBV9 and TRBJ1-2, is as follows: DSGVTQTPKHLITATGQRVTLRCSPRSGDLSVYWYQQSLDQGLQFLIQYYNGEERAKGNILERFSAQQFPDLHSELNLSSLELGDSALYFCASSTGQGVNYGYTFGSGTRLTVV.

This rearrangement joins TRBV9 to TRBJ2-1; 9 bases are a match to TRBD1. This CDR3 has 16 residues. In germline, CDR1 is SGDLS, CDR2 YYNGEE. Germline trimming cut 1 base from V and 4 bases from J; bases unmatched to any gene: 6. CDR3 bases: TGTGCCAGCAGCGTATGGGGACAGGGCAAGTACAATGAGCAGTTCTTC. It is translated as CASSVWGQGKYNEQFF.

The chain employs TRBV7-6 and TRBJ2-2, with D unresolved. This CDR3 has 13 residues. CDR1 SGHVS and CDR2 FNYEAQ come from the germline V gene. Trimming removed 5 bases at V and 2 bases at J, with 6 bases between. The CDR3 region has the DNA TGTGCCAGCAGCCCTCTTAACACCGGGGAGCTGTTTTTT. This encodes CASSPLNTGELFF.

V is TRBV7-3 and J is TRBJ2-1; a possible D gene is TRBD1 (7 bases). Per the germline V gene, CDR1 is SGHTA and CDR2 is FQGTGA. Trimming pared 5 bases from V and 7 bases from J, leaving 21 bases between. The CDR3 is 16 residues long. In DNA, the CDR3 is TGTGCCAGCAGCACCCGCGGGACAGCGGACCATAATGAGCAGTTCTTC. Translating it yields CASSTRGTADHNEQFF.

The V gene is TRBV9, the J gene TRBJ2-2; 8 nucleotides agree with TRBD1. Per the germline V gene, CDR1 is SGDLS and CDR2 is YYNGEE. This CDR3 has 14 residues. J lost 8 bases, V lost 1 base, and 4 bases had no gene match. The CDR3 sequence is CASSVTRGPGELFF. The DNA for the CDR3 is TGTGCCAGCAGCGTAACCAGGGGGCCGGGGGAGCTGTTTTTT.

The rearrangement links TRBV15 to TRBJ2-7, with 10 bases aligning to TRBD2. The CDR3 spans 14 residues. J gave up 3 bases and V 5 bases, and 4 bases lay outside the gene matches. In germline, CDR1 is LNHNV, CDR2 YYDKDF (reference sequence). The CDR3 loop is CATSPGLADYEQYF. The CDR3 DNA sequence: TGTGCCACCAGCCCAGGACTAGCGGACTACGAGCAGTACTTC.